This T cell receptor (beta chain) was recovered during a study of cytomegalovirus exposure and HLA in healthy donors. Across the study: Prior work identified 95 million to 120 million unique TCR beta sequences in about 179 million T cells.

This clone has only a few counts. The antigen is unknown. Study findings and constraints: Judged likely to be a sequencing artifact was a cluster of highly shared sequence variants. Near-uniform donor sequencing depth was presumed by presence/absence analyses.

13 Jbeta primers and 60 Vbeta primers were used for the PCR. The authors' processing: It was a later analysis that counted tens of millions of unique TCR beta chains, of which some 10 million were shared. Data came from immunoSEQ multiplex PCR; TCRdb stores just in-frame clones and leaves some out. For V, J and clone size, that table is used; D and trimming come from the DNA. The table records around 190,000 clones, about 88% of them present only once. The CDR3 is made up of 14 amino acids. Per the germline V gene, CDR1 is MGHRA and CDR2 is YSYEKL. The V and J ends lost 4 bases and 3 bases respectively, with 11 bases between them.

This TCR came from a young woman in good health and CMV-seronegative. Sequenced input: PBMCs. V and J are TRBV4-1 and TRBJ2-3, with D maybe TRBD2 (5 bases). CDR3 residues: CASSPGPGTDTQYF. The DNA of the CDR3 is TGCGCCAGCAGCCCGGGCCCGGGGACAGATACGCAGTATTTT.